These 26 T cell receptor beta chains came from one sample sequenced in a study of beta chain features in type 1 diabetes (dated by TCRdb to about 2018). The method was the immunoSEQ multiplex PCR assay. All of the isolated RNA was reverse transcribed with the High Capacity cDNA Reverse Transcription Kit, so expressed TCRB transcripts were sequenced. TCRdb took this table from immuneACCESS and kept in-frame rearrangements with V and J called. Such tables lack part of the clones; where checked against another copy, unresolved V genes explain under half of the gap, and the rest is unexplained. The sample table shows about 150,000 clones, and roughly an eighth are seen once. 1.3% of the sample rests with the top ten. The full study reports these points: Type 1 diabetes patients showed a moderate but significant shortening of TCRB CDR3 length in all four CD4+ subsets.

These TCRs are of unknown antigen specificity. The sample consisted of central memory CD4+ T cells from blood. These receptor sequences come from a man aged 18-30 years with type 1 diabetes.

This clone was picked up a small number of times. This chain connects TRBV28 to TRBJ1-2; no clear D gene. The CDR3 covers 16 residues. The germline V and J ends were trimmed by 0 bases and 0 bases, with 11 bases remaining between them. Germline V gene lookup returns CDR1 MDHEN and CDR2 SYDVKM. DNA for the CDR3: TGTGCCAGCAGTTTATGGTCGACATTAACTAACTATGGCTACACCTTC. Amino acids: CASSLWSTLTNYGYTF.

The chain employs TRBV6-1 and TRBJ2-7, with a possible D match to TRBD1 (6 bases). The V end was cut by 7 bases, the J end by 4 bases, with 17 bases between. From germline, CDR1 is MNHNS and CDR2 SASEGT. The CDR3 extends over 14 amino acids. The CDR3 sequence is CASTLTGTLYEQYF. The CDR3 DNA follows: TGTGCCAGCACCCTAACAGGGACCCTTTACGAGCAGTACTTC.

This clone was seen more than once but under ten times. The gene calls are TRBV29-1 and TRBJ2-3; TRBD1 matches at 7 bases. Germline lookup yields CDR1 SQVTM and CDR2 ANQGSEA. The CDR3 sequence is 15 residues long. V was clipped by 5 bases and J by 2 bases; unmatched bases: 10. The CDR3 DNA reads as TGCAGCGTTTCAGCCTGGACAGGCAACACAGATACGCAGTATTTT. Residues: CSVSAWTGNTDTQYF.

V usage is TRBV13 and J usage is TRBJ2-3; D may be TRBD1 (6 bases). V lost 3 bases and J 1 base, leaving 11 bases between the germline ends. The V gene's germline CDR1 is PRHDT and CDR2 FYEKMQ (reference sequence). The CDR3 has 15 amino acids. The CDR3 DNA reads TGTGCCAGCAGCTTCGGACAGAGTGGCACAGATACGCAGTATTTT. Its translation is CASSFGQSGTDTQYF. Full variable domain (remainder filled in from reference TRBV13 and TRBJ2-3): AAGVIQSPRHLIKEKRETATLKCYPIPRHDTVYWYQQGPGQDPQFLISFYEKMQSDKGSIPDRFSAQQFSDYHSELNMSSLELGDSALYFCASSFGQSGTDTQYFGPGTRLTVL.

DNA of the CDR3: TGTGCCAGCAGTGCCTCCGGGACAGGGGCTAACAATGAGCAGTTCTTC. Its protein product is CASSASGTGANNEQFF. This chain uses TRBV28 with TRBJ2-1, with TRBD1 matching over 10 bases. The CDR3 has 16 residues. V gave up 5 bases and J gave up 5 bases; unmatched junction bases: 9. Looked up from germline, CDR1 is MDHEN and CDR2 is SYDVKM.

Only a few counts were recorded for this clone. The CDR3 reads CASSTGTETNTGELFF. DNA for the CDR3: TGTGCCAGCAGTACGGGGACAGAAACGAACACCGGGGAGCTGTTTTTT. The chain uses TRBV28 and TRBJ2-2; 7 bases align to TRBD1. With V trimmed by 5 bases and J by 0 bases, 6 bases remained unmatched. CDR1 and CDR2 (germline): MDHEN, SYDVKM. The CDR3 spans 16 residues.

This clone was seen more than once but under ten times. The CDR3 nucleotides read TGTGCCAGCAGCCTCCCGGGGACCCAGTACTTC. Protein: CASSLPGTQYF. V and J are TRBV6-6 and TRBJ2-5; no reliable D call. With 6 bases removed from V and 7 bases from J, the gap between germline ends came to 9 bases. The CDR3 sequence is 11 residues long. Germline V gene sequence: CDR1 MNHNY, CDR2 SVGAGI (reference sequence).

This clone occurred a few times. V is TRBV18 and J is TRBJ1-1, with D unclear. Trimming removed 2 bases at V and 0 bases at J, with 7 bases between. CDR1 is KGHSH and CDR2 is LQKENI in the germline V gene. The CDR3 is 14 residues long. The CDR3 DNA is TGTGCCAGCTCACCAACAGATTTGAACACTGAAGCTTTCTTT. Amino acid sequence: CASSPTDLNTEAFF.

Only a few counts were recorded for this clone. CDR3 sequence: CASSQARGGEAGELFF. DNA of the CDR3: TGCGCCAGCAGCCAAGCCCGGGGCGGGGAGGCCGGGGAGCTGTTTTTT. This chain connects TRBV4-1 to TRBJ2-2, with D tentatively TRBD2 (6 bases). V lost 1 base and J lost 6, with 15 bases in between. The CDR3 is made up of 16 amino acids. CDR1 is MGHRA and CDR2 is YSYEKL in the germline V gene.

V and J are TRBV18 and TRBJ1-2; TRBD1 agrees at 10 bases. Germline V lookup: CDR1 KGHSH, CDR2 LQKENI. The CDR3 has 16 amino acids. With 3 bases clipped from V and 0 bases from J, the junction kept 4 bases outside the gene matches. Written as DNA, the CDR3 is TGTGCCAGCTCACCCCCCGGACAGGGGGCTAACTATGGCTACACCTTC. Translation: CASSPPGQGANYGYTF.

Many counts were recorded for this clone. A read error may produce the germline difference seen at one junction end. The chain combines TRBV7-7 with TRBJ2-1, with D possibly TRBD2 on 5 matching bases. Germline V gives CDR1 SSHAT, CDR2 FNYEAQ (reference sequence). This CDR3 spans 14 amino acids. The CDR3 sequence is CASSLGRGDNEQFF. The CDR3 DNA is TGTGCTAGCAGCTTGGGCCGGGGAGACAATGAGCAGTTCTTC.

This clone was observed a few times. V gene TRBV9 combines with J gene TRBJ2-1; no definite D call. Trimming took 0 bases from V and 5 from J, leaving 9 bases between them. Germline CDR1 SGDLS, CDR2 YYNGEE. This CDR3 region has 14 residues. The CDR3 protein is CASSVASGDNEQFF. The CDR3 bases are TGTGCCAGCAGCGTAGCGTCAGGAGACAATGAGCAGTTCTTC.

The rearrangement links TRBV29-1 to TRBJ1-1; no firm D call. Germline V gives CDR1 SQVTM, CDR2 ANQGSEA. Trimming pared 8 bases from V and 2 bases from J, leaving 12 bases between. The CDR3 sequence is 12 residues long. The CDR3 DNA is TGCAGCTCTATATCAGGAAACACTGAAGCTTTCTTT. Amino acid sequence: CSSISGNTEAFF.

The chain recombines TRBV6-5 with TRBJ2-1; tentatively, D is TRBD1 (5 bases). Per the germline V gene, CDR1 is MNHEY and CDR2 is SVGAGI. V lost 7 bases, J lost 2 bases, and 12 bases lay in between. This CDR3 is built from 14 residues. The CDR3 is CASIQDSTYNEQFF. The CDR3 bases are TGTGCCAGCATCCAAGACAGTACCTACAATGAGCAGTTCTTC.

This clone has just one count. The chain joins TRBV7-6 to TRBJ1-1; D remains unclear. CDR3 length: 15 amino acids. The ends were cut back, 5 bases at V and 0 bases at J, with 13 bases in the middle. The germline V gene has CDR1 SGHVS and CDR2 FNYEAQ. CDR3 bases: TGTGCCAGCAGCAGGATGGCCGAAATGAACACTGAAGCTTTCTTT. It codes for CASSRMAEMNTEAFF.

This clone was seen repeatedly, ten times or more. The V call is TRBV4-1, the J call TRBJ2-7; 8 bases match TRBD1. V was pared by 0 bases and J by 3 bases, with 13 bases of the junction left unmatched. This CDR3 comprises 18 residues. Germline V gene data show CDR1 as MGHRA and CDR2 as YSYEKL. CDR3 coding DNA: TGCGCCAGCAGCCAAGATACCCACAGGGGGTCGGCGGTCTACGAGCAGTACTTC. Its translation is CASSQDTHRGSAVYEQYF.

The CDR3 DNA follows: TGTGCCAGCAGTGAACAGGGGACCTACGAGCAGTACTTC. It encodes CASSEQGTYEQYF. This rearrangement joins TRBV6-1 to TRBJ2-7; maybe TRBD1 (6 bases). The V and J ends lost 2 bases and 2 bases respectively, with 7 bases between them. This CDR3 has 13 amino acids. Germline-derived CDR1 and CDR2 are MNHNS and SASEGT.

The CDR3 protein is CAWGGGTDNQPQHF. In nucleotides, the CDR3 is TGTGCCTGGGGGGGAGGGACAGATAATCAGCCCCAGCATTTT. The chain employs TRBV30 and TRBJ1-5; 7 bases line up with TRBD1. J was trimmed by 4 bases and V by 5 bases; bases with no gene match: 8. CDR1 and CDR2 (germline): GTSNPN, SVGIG (reference sequence). This CDR3 is built from 14 residues.

The genes are TRBV19 and TRBJ1-5; D gene ambiguous. The germline V gene encodes CDR1 LNHDA and CDR2 SQIVND (reference sequence). There are 12 residues in the CDR3. With 1 base removed from V and 9 bases from J, the gap between germline ends came to 7 bases. The CDR3 sequence: CASSIAEWPQHF. CDR3 coding DNA: TGTGCCAGTAGTATAGCTGAGTGGCCCCAGCATTTT. Looking up the rest from reference TRBV19 and TRBJ1-5 gives the full variable domain: DGGITQSPKYLFRKEGQNVTLSCEQNLNHDAMYWYRQDPGQGLRLIYYSQIVNDFQKGDIAEGYSVSREKKESFPLTVTSAQKNPTAFYLCASSIAEWPQHFGDGTRLSIL.

This clone was recorded a few times. This specimen includes other DNA sequences encoding the same CDR3. The chain employs TRBV9 and TRBJ1-3; the D gene is possibly TRBD1 (5 bases). CDR1 is SGDLS and CDR2 is YYNGEE in the germline V gene. CDR3 length: 13 residues. V dropped 0 bases and J dropped 8 bases, with 9 bases sitting between them. The CDR3 sequence is CASSVAGKDTIYF. The CDR3 nucleotides read TGTGCCAGCAGCGTAGCAGGGAAGGACACCATATATTTT.

The table lists this clone with a few counts. The chain joins TRBV29-1 to TRBJ1-2; D remains ambiguous. CDR1 is SQVTM, CDR2 ANQGSEA, per germline. Trimming took 3 bases from V and 5 from J, leaving 10 bases between them. This CDR3 contains 12 residues. CDR3 sequence reads: CSVDIGRYGYTF. The CDR3 DNA follows: TGCAGCGTTGATATAGGGCGGTATGGCTACACCTTC.

This sequence joins TRBV19 and TRBJ2-3; D remains ambiguous. Germline V gives CDR1 LNHDA, CDR2 SQIVND (reference sequence). Trimming stripped 3 bases from V and 1 base from J, with 2 bases between. This CDR3 is 12 amino acids long. CDR3 in DNA: TGTGCCAGTAGTATGGGCACAGATACGCAGTATTTT. It yields the protein CASSMGTDTQYF.

Comments on this clone: Other DNA sequences in the same sample also yield this CDR3. V and J are TRBV19 and TRBJ1-1; TRBD1 matches at 7 bases. This CDR3 is 13 amino acids long. Unmatched junction bases numbered 3, after V lost 6 bases and J lost 2 bases. The germline gives CDR1 LNHDA, CDR2 SQIVND (reference sequence). As DNA, the CDR3 is TGTGCCAGTAGCCCAGGGGGAAACACTGAAGCTTTCTTT. Translating gives CASSPGGNTEAFF.

This clone was seen more than once but under ten times. The genes are TRBV4-2 and TRBJ2-3; TRBD1 matches 9 bases. Per germline, CDR1 LGHNA and CDR2 YNFKEQ. Trimming removed 1 base from V and 5 bases from J; junction bases left unmatched: 4. The CDR3 loop spans 15 amino acids. The CDR3: CASSQGTGERDTQYF. In nucleotides, the CDR3 is TGTGCCAGCAGCCAAGGGACAGGGGAAAGAGATACGCAGTATTTT.

The rearrangement uses TRBV7-9 and TRBJ2-5; D gene uncertain. Germline CDR1 SEHNR, CDR2 FQNEAQ (reference sequence). With 2 bases removed from V and 5 bases from J, the gap between germline ends came to 9 bases. The CDR3 is 13 residues long. The CDR3 is CASSLFLGETQYF. CDR3 nucleotides: TGTGCCAGCAGCTTATTCCTGGGGGAGACCCAGTACTTC.

This chain connects TRBV29-1 to TRBJ1-1, with 11 positions matching TRBD1. Germline assignment: CDR1 SQVTM and CDR2 ANQGSEA. Germline trimming cut 7 bases from V and 5 bases from J; bases unmatched to any gene: 9. The length of the CDR3 is 14 residues. The CDR3 bases are TGCAGCGCCATCTCGGGACAGGGGGGGACTGAAGCTTTCTTT. It encodes CSAISGQGGTEAFF.